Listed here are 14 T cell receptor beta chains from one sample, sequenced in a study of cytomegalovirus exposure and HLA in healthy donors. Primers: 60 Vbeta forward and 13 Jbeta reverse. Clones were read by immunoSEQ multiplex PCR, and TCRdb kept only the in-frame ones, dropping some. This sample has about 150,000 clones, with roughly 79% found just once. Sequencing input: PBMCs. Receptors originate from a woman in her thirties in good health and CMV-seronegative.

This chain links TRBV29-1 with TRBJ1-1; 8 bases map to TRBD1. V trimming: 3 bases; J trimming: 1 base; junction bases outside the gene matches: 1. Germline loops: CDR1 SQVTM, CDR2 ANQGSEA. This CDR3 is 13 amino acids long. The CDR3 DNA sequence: TGCAGCGTTGACGACAGGGGGAACACTGAAGCTTTCTTT. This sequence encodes CSVDDRGNTEAFF.

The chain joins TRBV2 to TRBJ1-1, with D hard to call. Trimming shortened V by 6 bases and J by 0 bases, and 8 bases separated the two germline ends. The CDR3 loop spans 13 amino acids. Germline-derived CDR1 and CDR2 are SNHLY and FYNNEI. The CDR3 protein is CASSQEMNTEAFF. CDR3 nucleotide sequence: TGTGCCAGCAGCCAGGAAATGAACACTGAAGCTTTCTTT. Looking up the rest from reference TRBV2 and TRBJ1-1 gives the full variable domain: EPEVTQTPSHQVTQMGQEVILRCVPISNHLYFYWYRQILGQKVEFLVSFYNNEISEKSEIFDDQFSVERPDGSNFTLKIRSTKLEDSAMYFCASSQEMNTEAFFGQGTRLTVV.

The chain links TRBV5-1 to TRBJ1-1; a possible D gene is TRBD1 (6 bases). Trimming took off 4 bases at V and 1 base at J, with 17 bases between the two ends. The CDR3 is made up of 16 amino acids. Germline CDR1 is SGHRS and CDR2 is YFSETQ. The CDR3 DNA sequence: TGCGCCAGCAGCGTTGGCGACAGGACTGGGAACACTGAAGCTTTCTTT. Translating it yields CASSVGDRTGNTEAFF.

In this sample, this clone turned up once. For the CDR3, the DNA is TGTGCCAGCAGCTTAAGGGGGTTTGTCACTGAAGCTTTCTTT. Protein: CASSLRGFVTEAFF. V and J are TRBV7-2 and TRBJ1-1; tentative D call: TRBD1 (6 bases). This CDR3 spans 14 amino acids. Germline CDR1 and CDR2: SGHTA and FQGNSA. Trimming shortened V by 2 bases and J by 4 bases, and 11 bases separated the two germline ends.

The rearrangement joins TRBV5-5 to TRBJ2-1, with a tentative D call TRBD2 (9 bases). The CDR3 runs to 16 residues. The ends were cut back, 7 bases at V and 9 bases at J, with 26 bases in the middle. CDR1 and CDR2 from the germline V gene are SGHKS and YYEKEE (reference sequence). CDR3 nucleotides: TGTGCCAGCGGCAATCCCAGGGGGCGGGGGGGCGGTGAGCAGTTCTTC. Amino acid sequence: CASGNPRGRGGGEQFF.

This CDR3 reads CASSQEGTATYNEQFF. The DNA for the CDR3 is TGCGCCAGCAGCCAAGAGGGGACAGCGACCTACAATGAGCAGTTCTTC. The chain recombines TRBV4-1 with TRBJ2-1; 7 bases align to TRBD1. Per germline, CDR1 MGHRA and CDR2 YSYEKL. V lost 0 bases and J lost 2; bases outside the gene matches: 4. The CDR3 is 16 amino acids.

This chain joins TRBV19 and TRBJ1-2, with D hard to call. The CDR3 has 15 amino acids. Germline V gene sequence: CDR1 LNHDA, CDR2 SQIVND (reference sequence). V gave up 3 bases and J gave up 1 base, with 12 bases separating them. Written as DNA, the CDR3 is TGTGCCAGTAGTATGGTACCGTTGAGTAACTATGGCTACACCTTC. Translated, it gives CASSMVPLSNYGYTF.

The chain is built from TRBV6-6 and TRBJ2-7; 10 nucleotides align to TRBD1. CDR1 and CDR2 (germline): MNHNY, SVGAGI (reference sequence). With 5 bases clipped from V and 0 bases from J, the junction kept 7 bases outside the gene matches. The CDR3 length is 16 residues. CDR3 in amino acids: CASSTPGQGSSYEQYF. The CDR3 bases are TGTGCCAGCAGTACACCGGGACAGGGGAGCTCCTACGAGCAGTACTTC.

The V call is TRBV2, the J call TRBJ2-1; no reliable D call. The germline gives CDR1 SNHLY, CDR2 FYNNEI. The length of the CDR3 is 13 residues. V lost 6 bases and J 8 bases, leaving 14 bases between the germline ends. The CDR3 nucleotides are TGTGCCAGCAGCCGAGGTCCGACCGATGAGCAGTTCTTC. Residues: CASSRGPTDEQFF. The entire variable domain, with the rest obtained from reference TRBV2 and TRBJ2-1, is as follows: EPEVTQTPSHQVTQMGQEVILRCVPISNHLYFYWYRQILGQKVEFLVSFYNNEISEKSEIFDDQFSVERPDGSNFTLKIRSTKLEDSAMYFCASSRGPTDEQFFGPGTRLTVL.

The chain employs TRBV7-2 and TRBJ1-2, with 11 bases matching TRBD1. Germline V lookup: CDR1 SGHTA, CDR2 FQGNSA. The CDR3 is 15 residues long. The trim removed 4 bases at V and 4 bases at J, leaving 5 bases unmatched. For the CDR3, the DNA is TGTGCCAGCAGCTCAAGGACAGGGGGCGCCTATGGCTACACCTTC. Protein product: CASSSRTGGAYGYTF.

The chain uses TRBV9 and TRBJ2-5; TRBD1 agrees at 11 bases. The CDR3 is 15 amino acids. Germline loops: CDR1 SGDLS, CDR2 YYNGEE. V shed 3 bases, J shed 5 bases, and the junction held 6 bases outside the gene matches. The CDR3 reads CASSAVGQGAETQYF. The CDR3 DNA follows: TGTGCCAGCAGCGCGGTTGGACAGGGGGCCGAGACCCAGTACTTC.

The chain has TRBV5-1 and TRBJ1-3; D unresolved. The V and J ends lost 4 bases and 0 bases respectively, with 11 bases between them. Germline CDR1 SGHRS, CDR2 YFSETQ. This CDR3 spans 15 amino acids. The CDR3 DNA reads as TGCGCCAGCAGCGGAGGAATCGCCTCTGGAAACACCATATATTTT. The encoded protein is CASSGGIASGNTIYF.

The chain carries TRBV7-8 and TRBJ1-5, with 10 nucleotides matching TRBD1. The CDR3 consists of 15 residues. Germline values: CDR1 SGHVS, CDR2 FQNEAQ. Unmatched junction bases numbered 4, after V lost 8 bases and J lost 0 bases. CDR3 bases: TGTGCCAGCGTTAGGGACAGGGGTAGCAATCAGCCCCAGCATTTT. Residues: CASVRDRGSNQPQHF.

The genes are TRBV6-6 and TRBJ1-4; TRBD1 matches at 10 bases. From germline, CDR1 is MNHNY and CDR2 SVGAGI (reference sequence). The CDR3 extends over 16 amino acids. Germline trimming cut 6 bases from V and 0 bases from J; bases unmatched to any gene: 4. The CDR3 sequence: CASRPGTGATNEKLFF. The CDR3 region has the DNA TGTGCCAGCAGACCCGGGACAGGGGCAACTAATGAAAAACTGTTTTTT.